This T cell receptor beta chain was found in a study of blood T cell repertoires in COVID-19. Study as a whole: Both acute and convalescent COVID-19 samples were obtained from the United States, Italy and Spain.

CDR3 length equals 16 residues. Losses at the gene ends were 1 base for V and 4 bases for J; bases not matched to a gene: 4. Germline CDR1 SEHNR, CDR2 FQNEAQ (reference sequence). Everyone who took part was 18 to 89 years old, and they came from fewer than 25 US areas. Participants were placed into cohorts based on the clinical history they reported. TCRdb's copy holds only in-frame clones and misses some; the assay was immunoSEQ multiplex PCR. Of 110,000 to 150,000 clones in the sample, 78% were seen once. Source material: PBMCs or T cells enriched from blood (not recorded which). V and J are TRBV7-9 and TRBJ1-4; 9 nucleotides line up with TRBD1. This TCR was recovered from a woman aged 45-59 years who had recovered from COVID-19. CDR3 bases: TGTGCCAGCAGCTTAGAGGGGACAGGGATTAATGAAAAACTGTTTTTT. This encodes CASSLEGTGINEKLFF.